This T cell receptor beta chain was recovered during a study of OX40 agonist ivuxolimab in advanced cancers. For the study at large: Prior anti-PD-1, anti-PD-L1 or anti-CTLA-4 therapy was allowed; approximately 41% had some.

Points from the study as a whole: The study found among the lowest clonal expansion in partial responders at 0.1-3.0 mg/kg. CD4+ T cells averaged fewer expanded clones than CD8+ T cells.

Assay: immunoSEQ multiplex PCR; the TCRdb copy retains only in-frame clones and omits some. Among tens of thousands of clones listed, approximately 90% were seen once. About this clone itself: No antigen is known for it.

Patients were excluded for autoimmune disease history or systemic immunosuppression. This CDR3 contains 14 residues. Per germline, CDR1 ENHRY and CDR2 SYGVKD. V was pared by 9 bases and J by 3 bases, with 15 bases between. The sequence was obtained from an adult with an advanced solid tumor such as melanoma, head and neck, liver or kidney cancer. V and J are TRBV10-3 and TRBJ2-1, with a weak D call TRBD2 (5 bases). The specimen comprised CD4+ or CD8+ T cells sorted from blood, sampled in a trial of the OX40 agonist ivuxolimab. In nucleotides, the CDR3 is TGTGCCATTAATAGCGCCGGACTCTACAATGAGCAGTTCTTC. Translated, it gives CAINSAGLYNEQFF.